These 22 T cell receptor beta chains originate from one sample sequenced in a study of cytomegalovirus exposure and HLA in healthy donors. PCR was performed using 60 Vbeta and 13 Jbeta primers. Profiled with immunoSEQ multiplex PCR; TCRdb holds only in-frame clones, not every one. This sample yields about 180,000 clones, of which around 82% are seen a single time; around 0.98% belongs to the top ten. The sequencing sample was made of PBMCs. Receptors originate from a man younger than 45 in good health and CMV-seronegative.

V usage is TRBV28 and J usage is TRBJ2-7; possible D gene TRBD2, 5 bases. V dropped 5 bases and J dropped 0 bases, with 8 bases sitting between them. The CDR3 spans 13 residues. Looked up from germline, CDR1 is MDHEN and CDR2 is SYDVKM. CDR3 loop: CASSTGSSYEQYF. CDR3 bases: TGTGCCAGCAGTACGGGGAGCTCCTACGAGCAGTACTTC.

J is TRBJ2-5 and V is TRBV30, with a weak D call TRBD2 (7 bases). Germline V gives CDR1 GTSNPN, CDR2 SVGIG (reference sequence). The ends were cut back, 5 bases at V and 6 bases at J, with 16 bases in the middle. This CDR3 region has 13 residues. The CDR3 region is CAWAGGGRQTQYF. For the CDR3, the DNA is TGTGCCTGGGCGGGCGGGGGCCGACAGACCCAGTACTTC.

The gene calls are TRBV9 and TRBJ2-7, with TRBD1 matching over 7 bases. V shed 3 bases and J 2 bases; nucleotides not matched to a gene: 11. This CDR3 contains 16 residues. Germline V lookup: CDR1 SGDLS, CDR2 YYNGEE. The CDR3, as DNA: TGTGCCAGCAGCGCCACCCCGACAGGGCGGGCCTACGAGCAGTACTTC. It codes for CASSATPTGRAYEQYF.

CDR3 bases: TGCAGCGTTGTAGAACAGGGGGCGAGAGGAGAGACCCAGTACTTC. Protein sequence: CSVVEQGARGETQYF. The chain couples TRBV29-1 to TRBJ2-5; 9 bases fit TRBD1. The CDR3 runs 15 residues. Trimming cost V 4 bases and J 4 bases; bases outside gene matches: 10. From germline, CDR1 is SQVTM and CDR2 ANQGSEA.

On this clone: At one boundary the junction diverges from the germline segment, which might be a read error. Here the CDR3 reads CSSSLGGVFEAFF. DNA of the CDR3: TGTTCCAGCAGCTTAGGGGGGGTTTTTGAAGCTTTCTTT. This rearrangement joins TRBV7-9 to TRBJ1-1, with TRBD1 as a possible D gene (6 bases). The CDR3 has 13 residues. Germline V gene lookup returns CDR1 SEHNR and CDR2 FQNEAQ (reference sequence).

This sequence joins TRBV25-1 and TRBJ2-4; TRBD1 aligns across 12 bases. Germline V gene data show CDR1 as MGHDK and CDR2 as SYGVNS. Trimming at V came to 5 bases and at J to 6 bases, leaving 8 bases not matched to a gene. The CDR3 sequence is 16 residues long. The DNA for the CDR3 is TGTGCCAGCAGTCCACCCCGGGACAGGGGGCCAAACATTCAGTACTTC. This translates into CASSPPRDRGPNIQYF. Looking up the rest from reference TRBV25-1 and TRBJ2-4 gives the full variable domain: EADIYQTPRYLVIGTGKKITLECSQTMGHDKMYWYQQDPGMELHLIHYSYGVNSTEKGDLSSESTVSRIRTEHFPLTLESARPSHTSQYLCASSPPRDRGPNIQYFGAGTRLSVL.

The CDR3 here is CASSGRAYNSPLHF. CDR3 bases: TGTGCCAGCAGTGGCCGGGCCTATAATTCACCCCTCCACTTT. The rearrangement joins TRBV2 to TRBJ1-6; D unclear. The CDR3 spans 14 residues. Germline lookup yields CDR1 SNHLY and CDR2 FYNNEI. The V and J ends lost 4 bases and 2 bases respectively, with 6 bases between them. The full variable domain, rest sourced from reference TRBV2 and TRBJ1-6, is EPEVTQTPSHQVTQMGQEVILRCVPISNHLYFYWYRQILGQKVEFLVSFYNNEISEKSEIFDDQFSVERPDGSNFTLKIRSTKLEDSAMYFCASSGRAYNSPLHFGNGTRLTVT.

A note on this clone: The junction departs from the called germline gene at one end, perhaps through a read error. V and J are TRBV7-9 and TRBJ2-7; no clear D. Germline CDR1 is SEHNR and CDR2 is FQNEAQ (reference sequence). The CDR3 sequence is 11 residues long. CDR3 residues: CSSSLSYEQYF. CDR3 coding DNA: TGTTCCAGCAGCCTATCCTACGAGCAGTACTTC.

The genes are TRBV15 and TRBJ1-6; 7 nucleotides match TRBD1. The trim removed 2 bases at V and 6 bases at J, leaving 10 bases unmatched. The CDR3 is 17 amino acids. Germline V CDR1 and CDR2: LNHNV, YYDKDF (reference sequence). The CDR3, as DNA: TGTGCCACCAGCAGAACTCACCAGACAGGGCGTAATTCACCCCTCCACTTT. It yields the protein CATSRTHQTGRNSPLHF.

As for this clone: At one boundary the junction diverges from the germline segment, which might be a read error. The CDR3 reads CASSGGAEQFF. For the CDR3, the DNA is TGTGCTAGCAGTGGAGGGGCTGAGCAGTTCTTC. This chain uses TRBV7-7 with TRBJ2-1, with TRBD2 as a possible D gene (6 bases). The CDR3 has 11 residues. Germline lookup yields CDR1 SSHAT and CDR2 FNYEAQ (reference sequence).

In nucleotides, the CDR3 is TGTGCCAGCAGTCTGACCCTAGGTTTCCACAGGGGGCCCCAGGGAGGAAACACCATATATTTT. Residues: CASSLTLGFHRGPQGGNTIYF. The V gene is TRBV6-9, the J gene TRBJ1-3, with TRBD1 identical over 9 bases. This CDR3 spans 21 amino acids. The ends lost 5 bases at V and 4 bases at J; junction bases unmatched: 24. CDR1 and CDR2 from the germline V gene are MNHGY and SVAAGI.

The genes are TRBV5-1 and TRBJ1-1; a possible D gene is TRBD1 (5 bases). The CDR3 contains 15 residues. Looked up from germline, CDR1 is SGHRS and CDR2 is YFSETQ. Between the trimmed V and J ends, which lost 6 bases and 1 base, there was a span of 16 bases. The CDR3, as DNA: TGCGCCAGCACTGTCGACGGAAGGGGGAACACTGAAGCTTTCTTT. Residues: CASTVDGRGNTEAFF. The full variable domain, in which reference TRBV5-1 and TRBJ1-1 provide the parts outside the CDR3, is KAGVTQTPRYLIKTRGQQVTLSCSPISGHRSVSWYQQTPGQGLQFLFEYFSETQRNKGNFPGRFSGRQFSNSRSEMNVSTLELGDSALYLCASTVDGRGNTEAFFGQGTRLTVV.

This clone was picked up one time. The chain employs TRBV29-1 and TRBJ2-1; 10 positions agree with TRBD2. Germline trimming cut 7 bases from V and 4 bases from J; bases unmatched to any gene: 4. This CDR3 spans 13 amino acids. The germline CDR1 and CDR2 sequences are SQVTM and ANQGSEA. CDR3 sequence reads: CSGRLAGYNEQFF. DNA of the CDR3: TGCAGCGGACGACTAGCGGGTTACAATGAGCAGTTCTTC.

This clone was picked up a small number of times. V gene TRBV11-2 combines with J gene TRBJ2-5; no clear D. Between the trimmed V and J ends, which lost 5 bases and 5 bases, there was a span of 12 bases. Germline CDR1 is SGHAT and CDR2 is FQNNGV. The CDR3 length is 13 residues. The CDR3 DNA sequence: TGTGCCAGCAGCCCCACTTTGGAGGAGACCCAGTACTTC. Protein product: CASSPTLEETQYF.

The chain has TRBV5-1 and TRBJ2-2; 8 nucleotides match TRBD1. CDR1 SGHRS and CDR2 YFSETQ come from the germline V gene. The CDR3 is 15 amino acids. J gave up 2 bases and V 4 bases, and 4 bases lay outside the gene matches. CDR3 DNA sequence: TGCGCCAGCAGCGGGGACAGGATTAACACCGGGGAGCTGTTTTTT. It specifies CASSGDRINTGELFF.

The J gene is TRBJ2-6, the V gene TRBV7-9; 7 bases are a match to TRBD1. The germline CDR1 and CDR2 sequences are SEHNR and FQNEAQ (reference sequence). The CDR3 has 18 amino acids. Losses at the gene ends were 2 bases for V and 0 bases for J; bases not matched to a gene: 7. The DNA of the CDR3 is TGTGCCAGCAGCTTACCGACAGGGAGAGGCTCTGGGGCCAACGTCCTGACTTTC. This gives the protein CASSLPTGRGSGANVLTF. The full variable domain, rest sourced from reference TRBV7-9 and TRBJ2-6, is DTGVSQNPRHKITKRGQNVTFRCDPISEHNRLYWYRQTLGQGPEFLTYFQNEAQLEKSRLLSDRFSAERPKGSFSTLEIQRTEQGDSAMYLCASSLPTGRGSGANVLTFGAGSRLTVL.

The chain is built from TRBV6-1 and TRBJ2-7, with 7 bases matching TRBD2. CDR1 is MNHNS, CDR2 SASEGT, per germline. The junction had 0 bases not matched to a gene; V was cut back by 1 base and J by 0 bases. This CDR3 comprises 14 residues. Written as DNA, the CDR3 is TGTGCCAGCAGTGAAGGACTAGCCTCCTACGAGCAGTACTTC. It translates to CASSEGLASYEQYF.

The rearrangement joins TRBV6-1 to TRBJ1-3; no clear D. Germline CDR1 reads MNHNS; CDR2 reads SASEGT. The CDR3 is 15 residues long. Trimming left V 1 base short and J 0 bases short, with 7 bases between. The CDR3 reads CASSEDIPSGNTIYF. The CDR3 nucleotides are TGTGCCAGCAGTGAAGACATTCCCTCTGGAAACACCATATATTTT.

The chain carries TRBV9 and TRBJ2-1; 13 positions agree with TRBD2. Looked up from germline, CDR1 is SGDLS and CDR2 is YYNGEE. V gave up 0 bases and J gave up 4 bases; unmatched junction bases: 1. The CDR3 length is 16 residues. Here the CDR3 DNA reads TGTGCCAGCAGCGTAGAACTAGCGGGGGGGTACAATGAGCAGTTCTTC. Encoded protein: CASSVELAGGYNEQFF.

The rearrangement uses TRBV6-1 and TRBJ2-7, with 9 bases lining up with TRBD1. The CDR3 extends over 17 amino acids. J lost 1 base, V lost 1 base, and 8 bases had no gene match. Germline assignment: CDR1 MNHNS and CDR2 SASEGT. For the CDR3, the DNA is TGTGCCAGCAGTGAAGGCGGCGTGACAGGGGGTTCCTACGAGCAGTACTTC. It is translated as CASSEGGVTGGSYEQYF.

The rearrangement uses TRBV28 and TRBJ1-6, with D perhaps TRBD1 (5 bases). Germline CDR1 MDHEN, CDR2 SYDVKM. This CDR3 has 15 residues. Trimming removed 6 bases from V and 4 bases from J, with 13 bases in between. The CDR3 loop reads CASSRLGGYNSPLHF. DNA for the CDR3: TGTGCCAGCAGCCGCCTGGGGGGATATAATTCACCCCTCCACTTT. Supplemented by reference TRBV28 and TRBJ1-6, the full variable domain reads DVKVTQSSRYLVKRTGEKVFLECVQDMDHENMFWYRQDPGLGLRLIYFSYDVKMKEKGDIPEGYSVSREKKERFSLILESASTNQTSMYLCASSRLGGYNSPLHFGNGTRLTVT.

V usage is TRBV5-6 and J usage is TRBJ1-2, with D unclear. Trimming took 0 bases from V and 0 from J, leaving 6 bases between them. CDR1 and CDR2 (germline): SGHDT, YYEEEE. CDR3 length: 14 residues. The CDR3 loop is CASSLDSANYGYTF. The CDR3 DNA reads TGTGCCAGCAGCTTGGATTCGGCTAACTATGGCTACACCTTC. The full variable domain, completed using reference TRBV5-6 and TRBJ1-2, is DAGVTQSPTHLIKTRGQQVTLRCSPKSGHDTVSWYQQALGQGPQFIFQYYEEEERQRGNFPDRFSGHQFPNYSSELNVNALLLGDSALYLCASSLDSANYGYTFGSGTRLTVV.